The rows below give T cell receptor beta chains drawn from one sample of a study of blood T cell repertoires in COVID-19. The protocol was immunoSEQ multiplex PCR, while the TCRdb copy is restricted to in-frame clones and leaves out a portion. The data hold about 440,000 clones, with 75% to 90% observed a single time. Sequencing was done on a sample of peripheral blood. All receptors derive from a young woman with acute or convalescent COVID-19. Both conserved end residues are part of each CDR3. The D gene is left open where the match is weak. The size entry is marked missing in some rows and otherwise reads once, few, many or a size class.

D	V	size	J	CDR3	DNA
.	TRBV10-3	.	TRBJ2-1	CAIKGTGAQNNEQFF	TGTGCCATCAAAGGAACGGGAGCCCAGAACAATGAGCAGTTCTTC
TRBD1	TRBV5-1	.	TRBJ1-3	CASSSGTGGGNTIYF	TGCGCCAGCAGCTCGGGGACAGGGGGAGGAAACACCATATATTTT
.	TRBV12-3/TRBV12-4	.	TRBJ2-7	CASSLGGEQYF	TGTGCCAGCAGTTTAGGCGGCGAGCAGTACTTC
.	TRBV9	.	TRBJ1-1	CASTPWGGTEAFF	TGTGCCAGCACGCCTTGGGGGGGCACTGAAGCTTTCTTT
TRBD1	TRBV29-1	.	TRBJ2-1	CSVGGQGGDEQFF	TGCAGCGTGGGAGGACAGGGGGGCGATGAGCAGTTCTTC
.	TRBV5-8	.	TRBJ1-4	CASSSETTAATNEKLFF	TGTGCCAGCAGCTCCGAAACCACAGCCGCAACTAATGAAAAACTGTTTTTT
.	TRBV7-8	.	TRBJ2-6	CASSLHTASLHSGANVLTF	TGTGCCAGCAGCTTACATACAGCTAGCCTTCACTCTGGGGCCAACGTCCTGACTTTC
TRBD1	TRBV6-5	.	TRBJ1-6	CASSYRPTGRISPLHF	TGTGCCAGCAGTTACCGGCCGACAGGGCGAATTTCACCCCTCCACTTT
TRBD1	TRBV6-5	.	TRBJ1-6	CASGQGTLHF	TGTGCCAGCGGACAGGGGACCCTCCACTTT
TRBD1	TRBV25-1	.	TRBJ2-4	CASRGTGSKNIQYF	TGTGCCAGCAGAGGGACAGGGTCCAAAAACATTCAGTACTTC
.	TRBV5-4	few	TRBJ1-1	CASSTSLNTEAFF	TGTGCCAGCAGCACCAGTTTAAACACTGAAGCTTTCTTT
.	TRBV5-1	.	TRBJ1-4	CASRPLWGVNEKLFF	TGCGCCAGCAGACCGCTCTGGGGCGTTAATGAAAAACTGTTTTTT
TRBD1	TRBV25-1	.	TRBJ1-6	CASSDSRGQINSPLHF	TGTGCCAGCAGTGACTCCAGGGGACAGATTAATTCACCCCTCCACTTT
.	TRBV11-2	.	TRBJ1-2	CASSLAGTRYGYTF	TGTGCCAGCAGCTTAGCTGGGACACGCTATGGCTACACCTTC
TRBD1	TRBV11-3	.	TRBJ2-7	CASSPGPGQGATYEQYF	TGTGCCAGCAGCCCAGGGCCGGGACAGGGGGCTACCTACGAGCAGTACTTC
.	TRBV11-2	.	TRBJ2-3	CASSLDLPGTVSDTQYF	TGTGCCAGCAGCTTAGATCTGCCAGGGACTGTCTCAGATACGCAGTATTTT
.	TRBV4-1	.	TRBJ1-6	CASSLPNMLREGYNSPLHF	TGCGCCAGCAGTCTCCCAAATATGTTGCGGGAAGGCTATAATTCACCCCTCCACTTT
.	TRBV11-2	.	TRBJ1-1	CASSLDPGIGTEAFF	TGTGCCAGCAGCTTAGATCCAGGGATCGGCACTGAAGCTTTCTTT
TRBD1	TRBV6-1	.	TRBJ1-6	CASSEAGTGSSPLHF	TGTGCCAGCAGTGAAGCCGGGACAGGGAGTTCACCCCTCCACTTT
.	TRBV25-1	few	TRBJ1-1	CASASGVTEAFF	TGTGCCAGCGCGTCCGGGGTCACTGAAGCTTTCTTT
.	TRBV6-5	.	TRBJ2-5	CASSYGRGQETQYF	TGTGCCAGCAGTTACGGACGGGGACAAGAGACCCAGTACTTC
.	TRBV6-8	.	TRBJ1-2	CASSYRTRTDYGYTF	TGTGCCAGCAGTTACCGCACTAGGACAGACTATGGCTACACCTTC
TRBD1	TRBV28	.	TRBJ1-1	CASSLYSGGRTEAFF	TGTGCCAGCAGTTTATACTCAGGGGGAAGGACTGAAGCTTTCTTT
TRBD1	TRBV10-3	.	TRBJ1-2	CAISESRGQGLRGYTF	TGTGCCATCAGTGAGTCAAGGGGACAGGGCTTGCGTGGCTACACCTTC
TRBD1	TRBV6-5	.	TRBJ1-1	CASRKDRVGVEAFF	TGTGCCAGCAGAAAGGACAGGGTGGGCGTTGAAGCTTTCTTT